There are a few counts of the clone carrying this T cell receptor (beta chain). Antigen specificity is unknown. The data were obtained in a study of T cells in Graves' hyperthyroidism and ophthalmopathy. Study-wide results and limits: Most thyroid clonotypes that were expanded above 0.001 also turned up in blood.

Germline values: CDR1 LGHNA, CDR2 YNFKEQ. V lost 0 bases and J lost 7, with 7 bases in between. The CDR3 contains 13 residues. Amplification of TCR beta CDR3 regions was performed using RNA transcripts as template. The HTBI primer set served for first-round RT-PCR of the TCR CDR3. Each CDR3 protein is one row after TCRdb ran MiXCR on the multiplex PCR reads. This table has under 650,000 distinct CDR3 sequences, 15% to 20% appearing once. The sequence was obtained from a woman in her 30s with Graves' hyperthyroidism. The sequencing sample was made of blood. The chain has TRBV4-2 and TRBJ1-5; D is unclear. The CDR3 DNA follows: TGTGCCAGCAGCCAAGAAGGAGGGCAGCCCCAGCATTTT. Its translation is CASSQEGGQPQHF.